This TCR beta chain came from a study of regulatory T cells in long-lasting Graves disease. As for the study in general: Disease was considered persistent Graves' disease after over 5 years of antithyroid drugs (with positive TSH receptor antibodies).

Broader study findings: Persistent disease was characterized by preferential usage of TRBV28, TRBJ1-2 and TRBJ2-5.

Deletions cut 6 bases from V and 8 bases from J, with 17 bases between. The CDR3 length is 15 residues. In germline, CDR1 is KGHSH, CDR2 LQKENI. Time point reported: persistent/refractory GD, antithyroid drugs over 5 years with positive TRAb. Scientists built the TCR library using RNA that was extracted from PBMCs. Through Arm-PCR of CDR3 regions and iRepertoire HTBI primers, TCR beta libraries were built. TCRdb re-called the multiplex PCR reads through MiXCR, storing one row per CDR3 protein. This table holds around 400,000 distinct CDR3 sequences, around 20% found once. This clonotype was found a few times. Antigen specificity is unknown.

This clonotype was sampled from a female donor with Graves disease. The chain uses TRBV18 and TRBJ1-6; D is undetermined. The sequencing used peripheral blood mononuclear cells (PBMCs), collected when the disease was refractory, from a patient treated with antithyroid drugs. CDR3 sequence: CASSRTGVRDSPLHF. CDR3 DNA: TGTGCCAGCTCCAGGACGGGCGTTCGCGATTCACCCCTCCACTTT. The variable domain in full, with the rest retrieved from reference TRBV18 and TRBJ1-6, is NAGVMQNPRHLVRRRGQEARLRCSPMKGHSHVYWYRQLPEEGLKFMVYLQKENIIDESGMPKERFSAEFPKEGPSILRIQQVVRGDSAAYFCASSRTGVRDSPLHFGNGTRLTVT.